A selection of T cell receptor beta chains follows, all from one sample in a study of T cell repertoires in cytomegalovirus infection. TCRdb analysed the reads with MiXCR anew, one entry per CDR3 protein. The profile covers about 310,000 distinct CDR3 sequences, with about a sixth appearing a single time and more than 10% taken by the ten largest. The specimen was PBMCs. All receptors derive from a human donor in good health (CMV status not recorded). Some clones in this sample may be carry-over from other donors' samples. CDR3s leave out the opening cysteine and the closing phenylalanine or tryptophan. Each record gives: D gene, V gene, CDR3 protein. A D gene is named only where the DNA matches it firmly.

D: TRBD1; V: TRBV7-2; CDR3: ASSWSGQQETQY
D: NA; V: TRBV4-2; CDR3: ASSQEGPGAAENTEAF
D: NA; V: TRBV7-2; CDR3: ASSLYSRELF
D: TRBD2; V: TRBV6-2/TRBV6-3; CDR3: ASSYRSGGAGTGELF
D: NA; V: TRBV10-3; CDR3: AISGVLLGGTEAF
D: NA; V: TRBV7-2; CDR3: ASKAGENTEAF
D: NA; V: TRBV24-1; CDR3: ATNVPKLAGASGGSYNEQF
D: NA; V: TRBV19; CDR3: ASSPLDRPKEKLF
D: NA; V: TRBV7-7; CDR3: ASSSEGPPNTEAF
D: NA; V: TRBV28; CDR3: ASSEGVVLGEQF
D: NA; V: TRBV3-1; CDR3: ASSLQPYTQAF
D: NA; V: TRBV20-1; CDR3: SAINTGSYEQY
D: NA; V: TRBV6-1; CDR3: ASSERPPLAEANQPQH
D: NA; V: TRBV11-2; CDR3: ASSGPSGSYNSPLH
D: NA; V: TRBV2; CDR3: ASSESWTYTGELL
D: NA; V: TRBV7-6; CDR3: ASSPDSSNSPLH
D: TRBD1; V: TRBV29-1; CDR3: SVEKSGQANTEAF
D: NA; V: TRBV7-2; CDR3: ASSLVVDSNYGYT
D: NA; V: TRBV7-9; CDR3: ASSHPSRVGTDTQY
D: NA; V: TRBV7-9; CDR3: ASRGSGTNYGYT
D: NA; V: TRBV28; CDR3: ATTPPSNTEAF
D: NA; V: TRBV12-3/TRBV12-4; CDR3: ASNLGGNTGELF